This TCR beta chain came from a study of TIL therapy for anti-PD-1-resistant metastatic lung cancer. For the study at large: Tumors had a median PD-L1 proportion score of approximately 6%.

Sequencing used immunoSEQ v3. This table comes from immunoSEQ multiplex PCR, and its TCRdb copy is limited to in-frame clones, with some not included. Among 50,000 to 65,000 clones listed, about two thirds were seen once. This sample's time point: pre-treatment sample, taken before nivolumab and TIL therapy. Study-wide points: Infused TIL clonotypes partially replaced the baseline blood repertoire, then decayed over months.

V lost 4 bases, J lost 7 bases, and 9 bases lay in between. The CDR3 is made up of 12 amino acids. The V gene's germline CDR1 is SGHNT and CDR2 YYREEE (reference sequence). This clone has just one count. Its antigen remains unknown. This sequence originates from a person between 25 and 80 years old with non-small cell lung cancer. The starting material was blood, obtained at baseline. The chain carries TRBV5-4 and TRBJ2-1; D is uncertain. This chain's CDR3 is CASSQDQNEQFF. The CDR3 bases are TGTGCCAGCAGCCAGGACCAAAATGAGCAGTTCTTC.